This entry describes one T cell receptor beta chain. TCRdb reprocessed the RT-PCR reads with MiXCR, giving one entry per CDR3 protein. This sample has hundreds of thousands of distinct CDR3 sequences, with over 11% found just once. The V end lost 5 bases, the J end lost 1 base, and 16 bases lay between the germline ends. CDR3 size: 16 residues. CDR1 SGHTA and CDR2 FQGNSA come from the germline V gene. These data are taken from a study of response to subunit inactivated influenza vaccine. The chain joins TRBV7-2 to TRBJ2-3, with D unclear. This TCR derives from a man over 45 who received an inactivated influenza vaccine. The material was PBMCs from blood, obtained 14 to 15 days before vaccination. The CDR3 is CASSEGVHPGTDTQYF. The CDR3 DNA sequence: TGTGCCAGCAGCGAAGGCGTCCACCCGGGCACAGATACGCAGTATTTT.